This TCR beta chain was obtained from a study of blood T cell repertoires in COVID-19. CDR3 size: 16 residues. V lost 8 bases to trimming and J lost 0 bases; unmatched junction nucleotides: 10. Per germline, CDR1 LNHDA and CDR2 SQIVND (reference sequence). Produced via immunoSEQ multiplex PCR; TCRdb's table is partial and in-frame only. The sample consists of around 200,000 clones, around 86% of them appearing once. This sequence originates from a woman in her 40s with acute COVID-19. The sequenced material came from PBMCs or T cells enriched from blood (not recorded which). J is TRBJ2-3 and V is TRBV19; TRBD1 matches at 8 bases. The CDR3 DNA reads TGTGCCAGTGCACGGGTAGGGACAGGTAGCACAGATACGCAGTATTTT. Residues: CASARVGTGSTDTQYF.